The text below deals with one T cell receptor (beta chain). What it binds is unknown. This sample is drawn from a study of radiotherapy plus CTLA-4 blockade in lung cancer. Sequenced by immunoSEQ multiplex PCR; TCRdb stores in-frame clones only, minus some. The sample shows around 78,000 clones, around 78% of them seen only once. With 4 bases clipped from V and 4 bases from J, the junction kept 12 bases outside the gene matches. The germline V gene has CDR1 SGHDT and CDR2 YYEEEE. The CDR3 consists of 16 residues. Overall study findings and caveats: Early blood T cell clone dynamics reportedly forecast response best, with interferon-beta.

The sequences come from peripheral blood, collected from a patient treated with radiotherapy plus ipilimumab. The chain carries TRBV5-6 and TRBJ2-5, with TRBD2 matching 8 bases. The TCR sequence derives from a human donor with non-small cell lung cancer who had a partial response to radiotherapy plus ipilimumab. Some clones in this sample may be carry-over from other donors' samples. The chain's CDR3 is CASSGVSGSARETQYF. The DNA of the CDR3 is TGTGCCAGCAGCGGGGTGAGCGGGAGTGCGAGAGAGACCCAGTACTTC.